This T cell receptor beta chain comes out of a study of T cells in Graves' hyperthyroidism and ophthalmopathy. There were TCR beta CDR3 regions amplified from RNA transcripts. The HTBI primer set drove a first-round RT-PCR of the TCR CDR3. One entry per CDR3 protein, called by TCRdb with MiXCR from the multiplex PCR reads. Of more than 500,000 distinct CDR3 sequences in the sample, about 16% were seen once. In this sample, this clonotype turned up many times. Thyroid ultrasound and orbital computed tomography, with clinical symptoms and serum thyroxine and TRAb, informed diagnoses. The source is a woman between 25 and 40 years old with Graves' ophthalmopathy. Sequencing was performed on blood.

The CDR3 region is CASSPFIQGSSYNSPLHF. The CDR3 coding sequence is TGTGCCAGCAGCCCCTTTATCCAGGGCTCGTCCTATAATTCACCCCTCCACTTT. This chain links TRBV7-2 with TRBJ1-6, with a possible D match to TRBD1 (5 bases). This CDR3 is 18 amino acids long. Deletions cut 5 bases from V and 1 base from J, with 18 bases between. CDR1 is SGHTA and CDR2 is FQGNSA in the germline V gene.